This TCR beta chain was recorded in a study of sequential checkpoint blockade in melanoma. Study details: Both treatment sequences were followed by maintenance nivolumab. After nivolumab or ipilimumab alone, twenty-two patients had week-13 rebiopsies.

Regarding treatment: randomized to nivolumab then ipilimumab (arm A) or the reverse (arm B). CDR3 length: 12 amino acids. Germline-derived CDR1 and CDR2 are MNHGY and SAAAGT. The germline V and J ends were trimmed by 7 bases and 6 bases, with 13 bases remaining between them. Study-level findings and limits: Patients with week-13 increases in T-cell fraction and clonality benefited about 30 times more often.

The protocol was immunoSEQ multiplex PCR, while the TCRdb copy is restricted to in-frame clones and leaves out a portion. The sample lists roughly 36,000 clones, roughly 32% occurring once. This clone has a handful of counts. The antigen remains unidentified. This TCR derives from a human donor with melanoma. The chain couples TRBV6-8 to TRBJ2-7; D assignment may be TRBD1 or TRBD2 (6 bases each). The input for sequencing was tumor tissue (inferred from file names), taken from a patient given nivolumab and ipilimumab in sequence. The CDR3 here is CASMMRGAEQYF. The CDR3 DNA reads TGTGCCAGCATGATGAGGGGGGCCGAGCAGTACTTC.